The rows below give T cell receptor beta chains drawn from one sample of a study of neoadjuvant anti-PD-1 for oral cavity cancer. Clones were sequenced by immunoSEQ multiplex PCR, and TCRdb holds only the in-frame ones, with some missing. The sample includes around 21,000 clones, around 45% of them seen just once. This sample comprised tumor tissue, obtained after nivolumab (anti-PD-1) treatment. Receptors originate from a person between 40 and 85 years old with oral cavity squamous cell carcinoma. The CDR3 runs from the conserved cysteine through the conserved F or W. D genes are given only for firm matches. The size of a clone is reported for some rows only, either as once, few or many, or as a class for expanded clones.

j_call d_call v_call clone_size cdr3_aa cdr3_nt
TRBJ2-7 . TRBV19 . CASSIGPREAYEQYF TGTGCCAGTAGTATAGGGCCGAGAGAGGCCTACGAGCAGTACTTC
TRBJ1-1 TRBD1 TRBV5-6 . CASSLQGARTEAFF TGTGCCAGCAGCCTACAGGGGGCACGGACTGAAGCTTTCTTT
TRBJ1-2 . TRBV5-5 many CASSLRARPKNYGYTF TGTGCCAGCAGCTTGAGGGCAAGGCCCAAAAACTATGGCTACACCTTC
TRBJ1-5 . TRBV9 few CASSVSPGLNQPQHF TGTGCCAGCAGCGTATCGCCGGGACTCAATCAGCCCCAGCATTTT
TRBJ2-2 TRBD2 TRBV5-1 few CASSLTSGGLIPGELFF TGCGCCAGCAGCTTGACTAGCGGGGGCCTAATTCCCGGGGAGCTGTTTTTT
TRBJ2-3 . TRBV5-1 . CASMGGPGTDTQYF TGCGCCAGCATGGGGGGGCCGGGAACAGATACGCAGTATTTT
TRBJ1-2 . TRBV6-5 . CASSDRIFDGYTF TGTGCCAGCAGTGACAGGATTTTCGACGGCTACACCTTC
TRBJ2-7 TRBD1 TRBV4-1 . CASSQGQGEYEQYF TGCGCCAGCAGCCAAGGGCAGGGGGAGTACGAGCAGTACTTC
TRBJ2-3 TRBD1 TRBV7-2 many CASSLSTHRGRSDTQYF TGTGCCAGCAGCTTATCCACCCACAGGGGGCGTTCAGATACGCAGTATTTT
TRBJ2-5 TRBD2 TRBV7-7 few CASSERGGRETQYF TGTGCCAGCAGCGAGCGGGGGGGCCGGGAGACCCAGTACTTC
TRBJ2-1 . TRBV10-2 few CASSESGQSNEQFF TGCGCCAGCAGTGAAAGTGGGCAGAGCAATGAGCAGTTCTTC
TRBJ2-5 . TRBV5-1 few CASNSGTAGETQYF TGCGCCAGCAATAGTGGGACAGCGGGCGAGACCCAGTACTTC
TRBJ1-2 . TRBV28 many CASRPRDAANYGYTF TGTGCCAGCAGACCACGGGACGCAGCTAACTATGGCTACACCTTC